These T cell receptor beta chains were read from a single sample in a study of control samples from healthy donors and cancer patients. Libraries were prepared by immunoSEQ multiplex PCR; TCRdb keeps only in-frame clonotypes and omits some of them. The sample has 150,000 to 180,000 clones; around 95% are singletons. The material sequenced was blood. These receptors all stem from a man aged 35 to 55 in good health. CDR3s include the opening cysteine and the closing phenylalanine or tryptophan. The D gene is left open where the match is weak. Clone size is given for some rows only: seen once, a few or many times, or a class if the clone is expanded.

d_call: NA; clone_size: NA; j_call: TRBJ1-6; v_call: TRBV15; cdr3_nt: TGTGCCACCAGCAGAGTGCGAGATTCACCCCTCCACTTT; cdr3_aa: CATSRVRDSPLHF
d_call: TRBD1; clone_size: NA; j_call: TRBJ2-7; v_call: TRBV28; cdr3_nt: TGTGCCAGCAAGGAGACCGGGACAGGATCCTACGAGCAGTACTTC; cdr3_aa: CASKETGTGSYEQYF
d_call: NA; clone_size: few; j_call: TRBJ1-5; v_call: TRBV24-1; cdr3_nt: TGTGCCACCAGTGACAGTAGCAATCAGCCCCAGCATTTT; cdr3_aa: CATSDSSNQPQHF
d_call: NA; clone_size: NA; j_call: TRBJ2-7; v_call: TRBV28; cdr3_nt: TGTGCCAGCAGCCCTCCCATCTCTGGGGCCTCTCGTCGCTACGAGCAGTACTTC; cdr3_aa: CASSPPISGASRRYEQYF
d_call: NA; clone_size: NA; j_call: TRBJ1-2; v_call: TRBV5-1; cdr3_nt: TGCGCCAGCAGCTTACCGGGGTCCACCCCCGGGTCCTATGGCTACACCTTC; cdr3_aa: CASSLPGSTPGSYGYTF
d_call: NA; clone_size: NA; j_call: TRBJ1-4; v_call: TRBV5-1; cdr3_nt: TGCGCCAGCAGCTTGGGCGCCACTGCAACTAATGAAAAACTGTTTTTT; cdr3_aa: CASSLGATATNEKLFF
d_call: TRBD1; clone_size: NA; j_call: TRBJ1-5; v_call: TRBV18; cdr3_nt: TGTGCCAGCTCACCTCGGACAGGACAAACCACGGGGAGCAATCAGCCCCAGCATTTT; cdr3_aa: CASSPRTGQTTGSNQPQHF
d_call: NA; clone_size: NA; j_call: TRBJ2-3; v_call: TRBV9; cdr3_nt: TGTGCCAGCAGCGTAGAGGGATCCGGCGGCACAGATACGCAGTATTTT; cdr3_aa: CASSVEGSGGTDTQYF
d_call: TRBD1; clone_size: NA; j_call: TRBJ1-1; v_call: TRBV5-1; cdr3_nt: TGCGCCAGCAGCTCCCGACAGGGAGTGAACACTGAAGCTTTCTTT; cdr3_aa: CASSSRQGVNTEAFF
d_call: NA; clone_size: NA; j_call: TRBJ1-1; v_call: TRBV24-1; cdr3_nt: TGTGCCACCAGTGACCCGGGGGCTACTGAAGCTTTCTTT; cdr3_aa: CATSDPGATEAFF
d_call: TRBD1; clone_size: NA; j_call: TRBJ2-7; v_call: TRBV2; cdr3_nt: TGTGCCAGCAGACGGGACAGGGAAGGCGAGCAGTACTTC; cdr3_aa: CASRRDREGEQYF
d_call: NA; clone_size: NA; j_call: TRBJ1-3; v_call: TRBV12-3/TRBV12-4; cdr3_nt: TGTGCCAGCTCCCTATTGGGTGGAAACACCATATATTTT; cdr3_aa: CASSLLGGNTIYF
d_call: TRBD2; clone_size: NA; j_call: TRBJ2-1; v_call: TRBV4-3; cdr3_nt: TGCGCCAGCAGCCAAGTTGGCGGGGGGAGCTCCTACAATGAGCAGTTCTTC; cdr3_aa: CASSQVGGGSSYNEQFF
d_call: NA; clone_size: NA; j_call: TRBJ1-1; v_call: TRBV11-2; cdr3_nt: TGTGCCAGCAGCTTAGAACCGCCGACGGTGATGAACACTGAAGCTTTCTTT; cdr3_aa: CASSLEPPTVMNTEAFF
d_call: NA; clone_size: NA; j_call: TRBJ1-6; v_call: TRBV5-1; cdr3_nt: TGCGCCAGCAGCTTGGATCCCCCTGGGGCCTATAATTCACCCCTCCACTTT; cdr3_aa: CASSLDPPGAYNSPLHF
d_call: NA; clone_size: NA; j_call: TRBJ2-7; v_call: TRBV2; cdr3_nt: TGTGCCAGCAGTGGGACAGTTCCCTACGAGCAGTACTTC; cdr3_aa: CASSGTVPYEQYF
d_call: TRBD1; clone_size: NA; j_call: TRBJ2-7; v_call: TRBV7-6; cdr3_nt: TGTGCCAGCAGCTTATATGATACAGGGGGCCGTGAGCAGTACTTC; cdr3_aa: CASSLYDTGGREQYF
d_call: TRBD2; clone_size: NA; j_call: TRBJ2-7; v_call: TRBV5-8; cdr3_nt: TGTGCCAGCAGCCCCTGGATCGGGCGGGGGGCCATCTACGAGCAGTACTTC; cdr3_aa: CASSPWIGRGAIYEQYF
d_call: NA; clone_size: NA; j_call: TRBJ1-6; v_call: TRBV19; cdr3_nt: TGTGCCAGTAGTATGGCGGACGGCGCGGGGTCACCCCTCCACTTT; cdr3_aa: CASSMADGAGSPLHF
d_call: TRBD1; clone_size: NA; j_call: TRBJ2-2; v_call: TRBV6-6; cdr3_nt: TGTGCCAGCAGTAGGGACAGGGCGAACACCGGGGAGCTGTTTTTT; cdr3_aa: CASSRDRANTGELFF
d_call: NA; clone_size: NA; j_call: TRBJ2-3; v_call: TRBV5-6; cdr3_nt: TGTGCCAGCAGCTCCGGGACCCCGTTTCGTTTCACAGATACGCAGTATTTT; cdr3_aa: CASSSGTPFRFTDTQYF
d_call: NA; clone_size: NA; j_call: TRBJ2-7; v_call: TRBV28; cdr3_nt: TGTGCCAGCAGTCTCCCCGGGTACGAGCAGTACTTC; cdr3_aa: CASSLPGYEQYF
d_call: NA; clone_size: NA; j_call: TRBJ2-5; v_call: TRBV11-2; cdr3_nt: TGTGCCAGCAGCTTAGCCCCCCCCGCTCGGACCCAGTACTTC; cdr3_aa: CASSLAPPARTQYF
d_call: NA; clone_size: NA; j_call: TRBJ1-5; v_call: TRBV6-6; cdr3_nt: TGTGCCAGCACCCTCAATAGCAATCAGCCCCAGCATTTT; cdr3_aa: CASTLNSNQPQHF
d_call: TRBD1; clone_size: once; j_call: TRBJ2-7; v_call: TRBV6-6; cdr3_nt: TGTGCCAGCCTTGGGACAGGGCCCTCTGAGCAGTACTTC; cdr3_aa: CASLGTGPSEQYF
d_call: NA; clone_size: NA; j_call: TRBJ1-4; v_call: TRBV7-6; cdr3_nt: TGTGCCAGCAGCTTATTCGTCAAGGCAACTAATGAAAAACTGTTTTTT; cdr3_aa: CASSLFVKATNEKLFF
d_call: NA; clone_size: NA; j_call: TRBJ1-2; v_call: TRBV4-1; cdr3_nt: TGCGCCAGCAGCCGTGGGACCGCCTATGGCTACACCTTC; cdr3_aa: CASSRGTAYGYTF
d_call: NA; clone_size: NA; j_call: TRBJ2-3; v_call: TRBV19; cdr3_nt: TGTGCCAGTAGTATGGAGCGGAATTCAGATACGCAGTATTTT; cdr3_aa: CASSMERNSDTQYF
d_call: NA; clone_size: once; j_call: TRBJ2-7; v_call: TRBV28; cdr3_nt: TGTGCCAGCAGTTTCCCGGACGGCTCCTACGAGCAGTACTTC; cdr3_aa: CASSFPDGSYEQYF
d_call: NA; clone_size: NA; j_call: TRBJ1-5; v_call: TRBV6-5; cdr3_nt: TGTGCCAGCAGTTACGGGCGGAATCAGCCCCAGCATTTT; cdr3_aa: CASSYGRNQPQHF
d_call: NA; clone_size: NA; j_call: TRBJ1-2; v_call: TRBV28; cdr3_nt: TGTGCCAGCAGTTTCTCCCCGGGACAATTTTCCGGCTACACCTTC; cdr3_aa: CASSFSPGQFSGYTF
d_call: NA; clone_size: NA; j_call: TRBJ2-7; v_call: TRBV28; cdr3_nt: TGTGCCAGCAGTTCCAGGACAGACCTTTCCGAGCAGTACTTC; cdr3_aa: CASSSRTDLSEQYF
d_call: NA; clone_size: NA; j_call: TRBJ1-2; v_call: TRBV6-2/TRBV6-3; cdr3_nt: TGTGCCAGCAGTTACCGTGAGACTAACTATGGCTACACCTTC; cdr3_aa: CASSYRETNYGYTF
d_call: NA; clone_size: NA; j_call: TRBJ2-7; v_call: TRBV9; cdr3_nt: TGTGCCAGCAGCGTAGATCAGGGGACTGGCTACGAGCAGTACTTC; cdr3_aa: CASSVDQGTGYEQYF
d_call: TRBD1; clone_size: NA; j_call: TRBJ2-7; v_call: TRBV11-2; cdr3_nt: TGTGCCAGCAGCCGAGACACAGGGGGATCCTACGAGCAGTACTTC; cdr3_aa: CASSRDTGGSYEQYF
d_call: NA; clone_size: NA; j_call: TRBJ2-2; v_call: TRBV5-4; cdr3_nt: TGTGCCAGCAGCTTGGCCCTTGGGGACACCGGGGAGCTGTTTTTT; cdr3_aa: CASSLALGDTGELFF